These 2 T cell receptor beta chains were sequenced from one sample in a study of blood T cell repertoires in COVID-19. Using immunoSEQ multiplex PCR, the repertoire was profiled, and TCRdb retains in-frame clones only, with some absent. The table includes 310,000 or so clones, roughly 88% detected once. The specimen sequenced was peripheral blood. The receptor set was obtained from a woman in her forties or fifties with active or convalescent COVID-19.

The V call is TRBV25-1, the J call TRBJ2-2; 10 positions agree with TRBD1. Germline loops: CDR1 MGHDK, CDR2 SYGVNS. The CDR3 consists of 18 residues. V was clipped by 2 bases and J by 6 bases; unmatched bases: 12. CDR3: CASSERGRTGGHAGELFF. The CDR3 region has the DNA TGTGCCAGCAGTGAAAGGGGGCGGACAGGGGGTCATGCCGGGGAGCTGTTTTTT.

J is TRBJ1-2 and V is TRBV29-1; a possible D gene is TRBD1 (5 bases). This CDR3 has 11 amino acids. Between the trimmed V and J ends, which lost 5 bases and 8 bases, there was a span of 12 bases. Germline lookup yields CDR1 SQVTM and CDR2 ANQGSEA. CDR3 region: CSVQDAGGYTF. Written as DNA, the CDR3 is TGCAGCGTTCAGGACGCAGGGGGCTACACCTTC.